This TCR beta chain was found in a study of blood T cell repertoires in COVID-19. Overall study: Both acute and convalescent COVID-19 samples were obtained from the United States, Italy and Spain.

CDR3 length: 15 residues. V dropped 2 bases and J dropped 0 bases, with 9 bases sitting between them. The germline V gene has CDR1 SGHTS and CDR2 YDEGEE. Produced via immunoSEQ multiplex PCR; TCRdb's table is partial and in-frame only. Of roughly 350,000 clones detected, 90% to 95% appear once; the ten largest clones hold about 3.5%. Sequencing was performed on peripheral blood. This TCR was recovered from a woman between 18 and 30 years old who had recovered from COVID-19. The chain couples TRBV5-8 to TRBJ2-4, with D possibly TRBD2 on 6 matching bases. CDR3 DNA: TGTGCCAGCAGCTTTGGCGGGGTAGCCAAAAACATTCAGTACTTC. Protein product: CASSFGGVAKNIQYF. The full variable domain, its missing parts supplied by reference TRBV5-8 and TRBJ2-4, is EAGVTQSPTHLIKTRGQQATLRCSPISGHTSVYWYQQALGLGLQFLLWYDEGEERNRGNFPPRFSGRQFPNYSSELNVNALELEDSALYLCASSFGGVAKNIQYFGAGTRLSVL.